Below, 32 T cell receptor beta chains from the same sample are listed, as sequenced in a study of T cells in Graves' hyperthyroidism and ophthalmopathy. Template material for amplifying TCR beta CDR3 regions consisted of RNA transcripts. TCR CDR3 underwent first-round RT-PCR with the HTBI primer set. Via MiXCR, TCRdb re-called the multiplex PCR reads, giving one row per CDR3 protein. The sample shows approximately 380,000 distinct CDR3 sequences, about a fifth of them seen only once. Source material: blood. These receptors were collected from a young woman with Graves' hyperthyroidism.

This clonotype was seen many times. The DNA for the CDR3 is TGCAGTGCTAGAGGTGGAGCTCAGCCCCAGCATTTT. This codes for CSARGGAQPQHF. This chain links TRBV20-1 with TRBJ1-5; D not resolved. The CDR3 has 12 amino acids. In germline, CDR1 is DFQATT, CDR2 SNEGSKA (reference sequence). V lost 1 base and J 6 bases, leaving 7 bases between the germline ends.

This rearrangement joins TRBV5-1 to TRBJ2-4, with a possible D match to TRBD1 (6 bases). The CDR3 has 13 amino acids. In germline, CDR1 is SGHRS, CDR2 YFSETQ. Trimming shortened V by 8 bases and J by 3 bases, and 12 bases separated the two germline ends. The CDR3 nucleotides read TGCGCCAGGAGGACAGACTACAAAAACATTCAGTACTTC. Protein product: CARRTDYKNIQYF.

The chain has TRBV9 and TRBJ2-2, with 7 bases that match TRBD2. The CDR3 extends over 15 amino acids. V lost 4 bases, J lost 3 bases, and 6 bases stayed unmatched. The germline CDR1 and CDR2 sequences are SGDLS and YYNGEE. CDR3 in amino acids: CASSPRLAYTGELFF. The CDR3 DNA reads as TGTGCCAGCAGCCCCAGACTAGCCTACACCGGGGAGCTGTTTTTT.

This clonotype has a count of ten or more. The chain links TRBV29-1 to TRBJ2-2; D gene uncertain. Trimming took 5 bases from V and 0 from J, leaving 10 bases between them. The germline CDR1 and CDR2 sequences are SQVTM and ANQGSEA. The CDR3 length is 14 residues. CDR3 loop: CSVSSNANTGELFF. Here the CDR3 DNA reads TGCAGCGTTTCCTCCAACGCGAACACCGGGGAGCTGTTTTTT.

This clonotype has at least ten counts. This chain connects TRBV12-3 or TRBV12-4 to TRBJ1-1; TRBD1 is a possible D gene (6 bases). Trimming removed 5 bases from V and 6 bases from J, with 13 bases in between. The CDR3 is 13 residues long. CDR3 in DNA: TGTGCCAGCAGTGAAAGGGGGACTGCTGAAGCTTTCTTT. This sequence encodes CASSERGTAEAFF.

This clonotype occurred many times. The chain links TRBV30 to TRBJ2-2; a weak D match, TRBD2 (5 bases). The V end lost 3 bases, the J end lost 3 bases, and 14 bases lay between the germline ends. In germline, CDR1 is GTSNPN, CDR2 SVGIG (reference sequence). The CDR3 has 15 amino acids. The CDR3 region has the DNA TGTGCCTGGAGGGCGTTGAGGGCGGACACCGGGGAGCTGTTTTTT. Its protein is CAWRALRADTGELFF. Supplemented by reference TRBV30 and TRBJ2-2, the full variable domain reads SQTIHQWPATLVQPVGSPLSLECTVEGTSNPNLYWYRQAAGRGLQLLFYSVGIGQISSEVPQNLSASRPQDRQFILSSKKLLLSDSGFYLCAWRALRADTGELFFGEGSRLTVL.

This clonotype was observed many times. This rearrangement joins TRBV18 to TRBJ2-7; no definite D call. The CDR3 is 12 amino acids. V was shortened by 6 bases and J by 5 bases, with 11 bases between the two germline ends. Germline CDR1 is KGHSH and CDR2 is LQKENI. CDR3 residues: CASSYLPNEQYF. DNA of the CDR3: TGTGCCAGCTCCTACCTCCCTAACGAGCAGTACTTC.

This clonotype was recorded at least ten times. The chain employs TRBV3-1 and TRBJ1-1; possible D gene TRBD1, 5 bases. The germline V and J ends were trimmed by 3 bases and 5 bases, with 7 bases remaining between them. The germline V gene encodes CDR1 LGHDT and CDR2 YNNKEL (reference sequence). CDR3 length: 12 amino acids. The chain's CDR3 is CASSHRETEAFF. For the CDR3, the DNA is TGTGCCAGCAGCCACAGGGAGACTGAAGCTTTCTTT.

This clonotype was picked up many times. The chain joins TRBV27 to TRBJ1-5, with D perhaps TRBD1 (5 bases). The CDR3 spans 14 residues. Germline assignment: CDR1 MNHEY and CDR2 SMNVEV (reference sequence). Trimming removed 8 bases at V and 5 bases at J, with 16 bases between. The CDR3 bases are TGTGCCAGCTCCTATGGGGGGAGGGATCAGCCCCAGCATTTT. As protein: CASSYGGRDQPQHF.

Concerning this clonotype: Lacking the conserved final phenylalanine or tryptophan, this CDR3 likely reflects a read error. The J gene is TRBJ2-3, the V gene TRBV24-1, with 7 bases lining up with TRBD2. The CDR3 contains 15 residues. V trimming: 9 bases; J trimming: 4 bases; junction bases outside the gene matches: 12. Germline V gene sequence: CDR1 KGHDR, CDR2 SFDVKD. The CDR3: CATQDKASGPDTQYC. The DNA of the CDR3 is TGTGCCACCCAAGACAAGGCTAGCGGACCAGATACGCAGTATTGT.

Many counts were recorded for this clonotype. The rearrangement links TRBV24-1 to TRBJ1-2; tentative D call: TRBD1 (5 bases). CDR3 size: 12 residues. CDR1 KGHDR and CDR2 SFDVKD come from the germline V gene. Between the trimmed V and J ends, which lost 9 bases and 2 bases, there was a span of 9 bases. This CDR3 is CATGAGNYGYTF. CDR3 DNA sequence: TGTGCCACCGGGGCAGGGAACTATGGCTACACCTTC.

This clonotype appeared a few times. The genes are TRBV30 and TRBJ1-1; D gene uncertain. The V and J ends lost 3 bases and 8 bases respectively, with 7 bases between them. The CDR3 consists of 10 residues. The germline gives CDR1 GTSNPN, CDR2 SVGIG (reference sequence). CDR3 amino acids: CAWSPREAFF. The CDR3 nucleotides are TGTGCCTGGAGCCCCCGGGAAGCTTTCTTT.

This clonotype was observed a few times. This may be a read error: a much more frequent sequence differs by one nucleotide. The chain links TRBV11-1 to TRBJ2-7; perhaps TRBD2 as D (7 bases). The CDR3 runs 13 residues. Germline CDR1 is SGHAT and CDR2 is FQDESV (reference sequence). This chain's CDR3 is CAGSGGGRYEQYF. The CDR3 DNA sequence: TGTGCCGGCAGCGGCGGGGGCCGTTACGAGCAGTACTTC.

This clonotype has a count of ten or more. The rearrangement joins TRBV11-2 to TRBJ1-2; perhaps TRBD1 as D (6 bases). This CDR3 spans 15 amino acids. V lost 0 bases and J 2 bases, leaving 10 bases between the germline ends. CDR1 and CDR2 from the germline V gene are SGHAT and FQNNGV. Here the CDR3 DNA reads TGTGCCAGCAGCTTAGATGTAGGGGGGAACTATGGCTACACCTTC. It specifies CASSLDVGGNYGYTF. Full variable domain (outside the CDR3, taken from reference TRBV11-2 and TRBJ1-2): EAGVAQSPRYKIIEKRQSVAFWCNPISGHATLYWYQQILGQGPKLLIQFQNNGVVDDSQLPKDRFSAERLKGVDSTLKIQPAKLEDSAVYLCASSLDVGGNYGYTFGSGTRLTVV.

This clonotype has a count of ten or more. The chain couples TRBV5-1 to TRBJ1-1; no reliable D call. V was clipped by 1 base and J by 0 bases, with 10 bases between them. The CDR3 sequence is 15 residues long. CDR1 is SGHRS, CDR2 YFSETQ, per germline. The CDR3 loop reads CASSLSLEMNTEAFF. CDR3 nucleotide sequence: TGCGCCAGCAGCTTGTCCCTAGAGATGAACACTGAAGCTTTCTTT.

This clonotype was detected ten times or more. The rearrangement links TRBV5-1 to TRBJ2-2; no clear D gene. Trimming shortened V by 6 bases and J by 5 bases, and 11 bases separated the two germline ends. Germline CDR1 is SGHRS and CDR2 is YFSETQ. CDR3 length equals 13 residues. The CDR3, as DNA: TGCGCCAGCACCGAACAGCAAACCGGGGAGCTGTTTTTT. This gives the protein CASTEQQTGELFF. The full variable domain, with the rest looked up from reference TRBV5-1 and TRBJ2-2, is KAGVTQTPRYLIKTRGQQVTLSCSPISGHRSVSWYQQTPGQGLQFLFEYFSETQRNKGNFPGRFSGRQFSNSRSEMNVSTLELGDSALYLCASTEQQTGELFFGEGSRLTVL.

This clonotype was seen many times. The CDR3 loop is CAWTDGHSGANVLTF. The CDR3 DNA follows: TGTGCCTGGACCGACGGACACTCTGGGGCCAACGTCCTGACTTTC. This chain uses TRBV30 with TRBJ2-6, with a tentative D call TRBD1 (5 bases). Germline assignment: CDR1 GTSNPN and CDR2 SVGIG (reference sequence). Trimming pared 4 bases from V and 0 bases from J, leaving 10 bases between. This CDR3 has 15 amino acids.

There are many counts of this clonotype. The rearrangement joins TRBV6-1 to TRBJ2-2, with D possibly being TRBD2 (5 bases). The CDR3 runs to 13 residues. Trimming stripped 6 bases from V and 7 bases from J, with 12 bases between. CDR1 MNHNS and CDR2 SASEGT come from the germline V gene. The CDR3 reads CASSRRDNGELFF. CDR3 bases: TGTGCCAGCAGCCGACGGGATAACGGGGAGCTGTTTTTT.

Concerning this clonotype: It may be a read error: a sequence one base away is much more abundant. Since no conserved phenylalanine or tryptophan closes the CDR3, a read error is the likely cause. The chain employs TRBV6-2 or TRBV6-3 and TRBJ2-3; 8 nucleotides line up with TRBD1. Germline V gives CDR1 MNHEY, CDR2 SVGEGT. The V segment lost 2 bases and the J segment 1 base; nucleotides outside the gene matches: 5. The CDR3 length is 16 residues. This CDR3 is CASSYPRTGRTDTQYL. The CDR3, as DNA: TGTGCCAGCAGTTACCCCCGGACAGGGCGCACAGATACGCAGTATTTG.

This clonotype came up a few times. DNA of the CDR3: TGTGCCAGCAGCTCAGTCCCGGGACAGGGATTCGGGAACACTGAAGCTTTCTTT. It specifies CASSSVPGQGFGNTEAFF. The chain is built from TRBV11-1 and TRBJ1-1; 9 nucleotides match TRBD1. Germline CDR1 and CDR2: SGHAT and FQDESV (reference sequence). The CDR3 extends over 18 amino acids. Trimming removed 4 bases from V and 1 base from J; junction bases left unmatched: 13.

The chain has TRBV19 and TRBJ2-7, with TRBD1 as a possible D gene (5 bases). Trimming cost V 4 bases and J 5 bases, with 12 bases left between them. The CDR3 has 13 residues. Per the germline V gene, CDR1 is LNHDA and CDR2 is SQIVND (reference sequence). This CDR3 reads CASSTTEDHEQYF. CDR3 sequence (DNA): TGTGCCAGTAGTACGACAGAGGACCACGAGCAGTACTTC.

This clonotype was seen ten or more times. The chain uses TRBV5-1 and TRBJ1-1; the match to TRBD1 covers 9 bases. Unmatched junction bases numbered 5, after V lost 4 bases and J lost 4 bases. The CDR3 covers 14 residues. Per germline, CDR1 SGHRS and CDR2 YFSETQ. In DNA, the CDR3 is TGCGCCAGCAGCCTGAAGGGACAGGGCACTGAAGCTTTCTTT. Translation: CASSLKGQGTEAFF.

This chain links TRBV3-1 with TRBJ2-7; the D is unclear. Per the germline V gene, CDR1 is LGHDT and CDR2 is YNNKEL (reference sequence). The CDR3 loop spans 16 amino acids. V lost 4 bases and J 7 bases, leaving 23 bases between the germline ends. CDR3 nucleotides: TGTGCCAGCAGCCTTCTCCCCTTAGAACATAACGAGGAGCAGTACTTC. Its protein product is CASSLLPLEHNEEQYF.

For the CDR3, the DNA is TGTGCCAGCAGGAGGGGACAGGGGGACACTGAAGCTTTCTTT. Translation: CASRRGQGDTEAFF. The genes are TRBV2 and TRBJ1-1; 11 bases fit TRBD1. CDR1 and CDR2 (germline): SNHLY, FYNNEI. Trimming cost V 6 bases and J 3 bases; bases outside gene matches: 3. This CDR3 has 14 residues.

This clonotype was recorded at least ten times. The CDR3 is CASEPVPNTEAFF. For the CDR3, the DNA is TGTGCCAGCGAACCGGTCCCGAACACTGAAGCTTTCTTT. The chain links TRBV9 to TRBJ1-1; D ambiguous. The V gene lost 7 bases and the J gene lost 1 base, with 11 bases spanning the gap. Germline lookup yields CDR1 SGDLS and CDR2 YYNGEE. This CDR3 comprises 13 residues.

This clonotype was seen many times. This rearrangement joins TRBV28 to TRBJ1-5; a possible D gene is TRBD1 (5 bases). Germline lookup yields CDR1 MDHEN and CDR2 SYDVKM. The CDR3 has 14 residues. The ends were cut back, 7 bases at V and 4 bases at J, with 14 bases in the middle. CDR3 sequence reads: CASNDLGGNQPQHF. As DNA, the CDR3 is TGTGCCAGCAACGATCTCGGGGGGAATCAGCCCCAGCATTTT.

This clonotype came up a few times. The chain combines TRBV2 with TRBJ2-2; 13 positions agree with TRBD2. The CDR3 has 18 residues. The J segment lost 4 bases and the V segment lost 4 bases, leaving 9 bases of the junction unmatched. Germline V gene data show CDR1 as SNHLY and CDR2 as FYNNEI. The CDR3 DNA sequence: TGTGCCAGCAGTGGAAAACTAGCGGGGGGGCTGTTCACCGGGGAGCTGTTTTTT. It translates to CASSGKLAGGLFTGELFF.

This chain joins TRBV6-2 or TRBV6-3 and TRBJ2-7; TRBD1 agrees at 10 bases. V dropped 5 bases and J dropped 5; count of bases not matched to a gene: 12. Germline V CDR1 and CDR2: MNHEY, SVGEGT. This CDR3 region has 16 residues. CDR3 nucleotide sequence: TGTGCCAGCAGTCGGGGGACAGGGGCCATGAGGGACGAGCAGTACTTC. Translated: CASSRGTGAMRDEQYF.

This clonotype has at least ten counts. The V gene is TRBV20-1, the J gene TRBJ1-2, with 7 bases aligning to TRBD1. V lost 3 bases to trimming and J lost 8 bases; unmatched junction nucleotides: 9. CDR3 size: 13 residues. Germline V gene lookup returns CDR1 DFQATT and CDR2 SNEGSKA (reference sequence). The CDR3 region has the DNA TGCAGTGCTAGTGGGACCCACAGGGGCGGCTACACCTTC. This translates into CSASGTHRGGYTF.

This clonotype was found many times. CDR3: CASSQEGGMRTQYF. CDR3 coding DNA: TGTGCCAGCAGCCAAGAAGGAGGCATGCGGACCCAGTACTTC. This chain joins TRBV3-1 and TRBJ2-5; maybe TRBD2 (5 bases). The CDR3 totals 14 residues. Trimming pared 0 bases from V and 7 bases from J, leaving 12 bases between. Germline assignment: CDR1 LGHDT and CDR2 YNNKEL (reference sequence).

The DNA of the CDR3 is TGTGCCTGGAGACGATATGGCTACACCTTC. Translated: CAWRRYGYTF. V and J are TRBV30 and TRBJ1-2, with D unresolved. The CDR3 extends over 10 amino acids. V lost 3 bases and J lost 5, with 4 bases in between. Germline CDR1 reads GTSNPN; CDR2 reads SVGIG (reference sequence).

This clonotype was counted many times. The chain recombines TRBV7-9 with TRBJ2-4; D may be TRBD1 or TRBD2 (5 bases each). Trimming cost V 1 base and J 9 bases, with 13 bases left between them. Germline V lookup: CDR1 SEHNR, CDR2 FQNEAQ (reference sequence). The CDR3 totals 14 residues. The chain's CDR3 is CASSLGQGRFIQYF. CDR3 DNA sequence: TGTGCCAGCAGCTTAGGTCAGGGACGGTTCATTCAGTACTTC.